This TCR beta chain was found in a study of T cells after somatic rescue of genetic block. The repertoire was sequenced with immunoSEQ multiplex PCR; TCRdb's copy has only in-frame clones and lacks some. Of tens of thousands of clones listed, 80% to 90% are singletons. This clonotype was sampled from a woman aged 18-29 years. Sequencing was done on a sample of peripheral blood mononuclear cells (PBMCs).

The CDR3 region is CATIRVPGNTIYF. In DNA form, the CDR3 reads TGTGCCACCATTAGGGTCCCGGGAAACACCATATATTTT. This chain links TRBV15 with TRBJ1-3, with D unclear. There are 13 residues in the CDR3. V lost 7 bases and J 4 bases, leaving 11 bases between the germline ends. Per germline, CDR1 LNHNV and CDR2 YYDKDF (reference sequence). The variable domain in full, completed from reference TRBV15 and TRBJ1-3, reads DAMVIQNPRYQVTQFGKPVTLSCSQTLNHNVMYWYQQKSSQAPKLLFHYYDKDFNNEADTPDNFQSRRPNTSFCFLDIRSPGLGDTAMYLCATIRVPGNTIYFGEGSWLTVV.